This TCR beta chain is from a study of blood T cell repertoires in COVID-19. Study summary: The United States, Italy and Spain provided the acute and convalescent COVID-19 samples.

Source study methods: The assay estimated nucleated cells by amplifying reference gene primers. The repertoire was sequenced with immunoSEQ multiplex PCR; TCRdb's copy has only in-frame clones and lacks some. For V, J and clone size, that table is used; D and trimming come from the DNA. This table has 120,000 to 150,000 clones, roughly four fifths appearing once. Germline V gene lookup returns CDR1 MNHNY and CDR2 SVGAGI (reference sequence). With 5 bases clipped from V and 9 bases from J, the junction kept 16 bases outside the gene matches. The CDR3 is 17 amino acids. The specimen was peripheral blood. The genes are TRBV6-6 and TRBJ1-5; 10 bases align to TRBD1. The receptor's source is a human donor with acute or convalescent COVID-19. The donor label of this sample is uncertain. This chain's CDR3 is CASSPGTGASRGSPQHF. For the CDR3, the DNA is TGTGCCAGCAGTCCCGGGACAGGGGCGTCGAGGGGTTCGCCCCAGCATTTT.